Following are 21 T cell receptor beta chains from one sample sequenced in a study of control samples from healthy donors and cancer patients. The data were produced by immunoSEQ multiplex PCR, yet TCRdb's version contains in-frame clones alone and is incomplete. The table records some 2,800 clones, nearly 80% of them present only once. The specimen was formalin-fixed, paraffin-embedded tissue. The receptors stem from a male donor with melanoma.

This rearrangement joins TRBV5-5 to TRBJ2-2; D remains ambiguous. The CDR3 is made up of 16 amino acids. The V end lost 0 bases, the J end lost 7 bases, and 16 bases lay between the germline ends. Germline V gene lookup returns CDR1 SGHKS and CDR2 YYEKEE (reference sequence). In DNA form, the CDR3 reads TGTGCCAGCAGCTTGGGAAGGCTATGGAATCACGGGGAGCTGTTTTTT. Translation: CASSLGRLWNHGELFF.

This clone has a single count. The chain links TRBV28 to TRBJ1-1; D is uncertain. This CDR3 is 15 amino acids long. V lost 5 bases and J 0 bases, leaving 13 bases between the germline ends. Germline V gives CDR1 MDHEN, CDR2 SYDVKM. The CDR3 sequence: CASSLPWPMNTEAFF. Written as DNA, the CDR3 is TGTGCCAGCAGTCTTCCTTGGCCGATGAACACTGAAGCTTTCTTT.

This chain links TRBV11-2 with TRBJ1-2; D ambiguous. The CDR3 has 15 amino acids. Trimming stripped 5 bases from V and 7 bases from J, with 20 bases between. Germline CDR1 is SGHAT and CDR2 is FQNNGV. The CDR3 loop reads CASSPAPGFGPGYTF. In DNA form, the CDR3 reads TGTGCCAGCAGCCCAGCCCCAGGCTTTGGGCCTGGCTACACCTTC.

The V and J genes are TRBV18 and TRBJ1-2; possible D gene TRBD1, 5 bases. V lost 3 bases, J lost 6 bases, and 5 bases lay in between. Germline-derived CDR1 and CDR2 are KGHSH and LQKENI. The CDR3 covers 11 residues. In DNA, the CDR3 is TGTGCCAGCTCACCGGGGGATGGCTACACCTTC. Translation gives CASSPGDGYTF.

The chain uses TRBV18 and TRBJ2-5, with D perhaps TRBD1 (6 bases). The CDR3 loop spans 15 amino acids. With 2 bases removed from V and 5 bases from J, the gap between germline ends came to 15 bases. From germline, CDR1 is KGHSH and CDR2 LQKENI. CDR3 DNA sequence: TGTGCCAGCTCACCAAACCAGGGGTCCGGGGAGACCCAGTACTTC. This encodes CASSPNQGSGETQYF.

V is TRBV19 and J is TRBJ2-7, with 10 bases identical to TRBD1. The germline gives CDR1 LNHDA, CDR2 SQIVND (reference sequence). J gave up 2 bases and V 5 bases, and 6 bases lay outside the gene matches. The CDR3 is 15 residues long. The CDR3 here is CASSPTGGSTYEQYF. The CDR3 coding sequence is TGTGCCAGTAGTCCGACAGGGGGCTCCACCTACGAGCAGTACTTC.

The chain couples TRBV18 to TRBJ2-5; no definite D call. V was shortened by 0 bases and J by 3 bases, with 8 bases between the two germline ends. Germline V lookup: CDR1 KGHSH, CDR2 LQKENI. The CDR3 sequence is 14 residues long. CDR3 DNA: TGTGCCAGCTCACCACCGGCTAGAAAAGAGACCCAGTACTTC. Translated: CASSPPARKETQYF.

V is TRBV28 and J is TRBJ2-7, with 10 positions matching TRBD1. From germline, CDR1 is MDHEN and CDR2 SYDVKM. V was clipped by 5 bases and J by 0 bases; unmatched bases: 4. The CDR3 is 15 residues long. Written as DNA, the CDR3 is TGTGCCAGCAGTCGAGGACAGGGGGGCTCCTACGAGCAGTACTTC. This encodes CASSRGQGGSYEQYF. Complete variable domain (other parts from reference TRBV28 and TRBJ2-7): DVKVTQSSRYLVKRTGEKVFLECVQDMDHENMFWYRQDPGLGLRLIYFSYDVKMKEKGDIPEGYSVSREKKERFSLILESASTNQTSMYLCASSRGQGGSYEQYFGPGTRLTVT.

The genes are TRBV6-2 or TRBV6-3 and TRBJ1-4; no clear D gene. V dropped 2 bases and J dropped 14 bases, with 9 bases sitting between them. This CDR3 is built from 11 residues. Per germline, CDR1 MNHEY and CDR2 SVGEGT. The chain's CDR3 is CASSYQFRLFF. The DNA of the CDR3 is TGTGCCAGCAGTTACCAATTTCGGCTGTTTTTT.

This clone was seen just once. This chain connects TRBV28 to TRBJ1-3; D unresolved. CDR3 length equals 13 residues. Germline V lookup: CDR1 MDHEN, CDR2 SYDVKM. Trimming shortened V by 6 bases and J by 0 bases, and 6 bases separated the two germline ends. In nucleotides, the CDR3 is TGTGCCAGCAGACACAGCTCTGGAAACACCATATATTTT. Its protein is CASRHSSGNTIYF.

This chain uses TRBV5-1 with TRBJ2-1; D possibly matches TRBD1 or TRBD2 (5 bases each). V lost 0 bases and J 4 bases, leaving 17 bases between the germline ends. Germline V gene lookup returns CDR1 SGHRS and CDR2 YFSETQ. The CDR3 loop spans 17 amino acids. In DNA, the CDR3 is TGCGCCAGCAGCTTGGGTGGCCGGGACCCGGGATACAATGAGCAGTTCTTC. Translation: CASSLGGRDPGYNEQFF.

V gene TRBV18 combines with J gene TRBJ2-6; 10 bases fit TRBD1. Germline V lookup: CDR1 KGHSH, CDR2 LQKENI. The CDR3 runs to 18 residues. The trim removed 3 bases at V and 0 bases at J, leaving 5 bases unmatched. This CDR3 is CASSPRDRGLSGANVLTF. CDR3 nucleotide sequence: TGTGCCAGCTCACCCCGGGACAGGGGACTCTCTGGGGCCAACGTCCTGACTTTC.

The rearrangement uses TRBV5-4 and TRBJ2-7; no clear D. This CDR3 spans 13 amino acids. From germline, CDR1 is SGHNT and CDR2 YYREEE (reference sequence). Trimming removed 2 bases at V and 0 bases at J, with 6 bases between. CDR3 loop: CASSFGNSYEQYF. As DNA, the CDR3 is TGTGCCAGCAGCTTTGGAAACTCCTACGAGCAGTACTTC.

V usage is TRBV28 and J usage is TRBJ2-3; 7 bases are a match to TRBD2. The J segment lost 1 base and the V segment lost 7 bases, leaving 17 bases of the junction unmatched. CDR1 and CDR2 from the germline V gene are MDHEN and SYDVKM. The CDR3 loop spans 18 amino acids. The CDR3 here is CASISYAIRSGGTDTQYF. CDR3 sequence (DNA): TGTGCCAGCATCTCTTACGCCATTCGAAGCGGGGGCACAGATACGCAGTATTTT.

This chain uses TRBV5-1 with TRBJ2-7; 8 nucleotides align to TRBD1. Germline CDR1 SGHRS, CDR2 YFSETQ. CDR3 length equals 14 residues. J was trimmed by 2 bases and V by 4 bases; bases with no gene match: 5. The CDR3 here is CASSGGQDTYEQYF. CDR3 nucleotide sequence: TGCGCCAGCAGCGGGGGACAGGACACCTACGAGCAGTACTTC.

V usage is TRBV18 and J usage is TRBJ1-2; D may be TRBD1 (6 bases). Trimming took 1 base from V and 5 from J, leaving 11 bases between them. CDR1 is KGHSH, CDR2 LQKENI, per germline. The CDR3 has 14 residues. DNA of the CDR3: TGTGCCAGCTCACCACAGACAGGACATTATGGCTACACCTTC. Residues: CASSPQTGHYGYTF. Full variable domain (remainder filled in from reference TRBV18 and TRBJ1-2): NAGVMQNPRHLVRRRGQEARLRCSPMKGHSHVYWYRQLPEEGLKFMVYLQKENIIDESGMPKERFSAEFPKEGPSILRIQQVVRGDSAAYFCASSPQTGHYGYTFGSGTRLTVV.

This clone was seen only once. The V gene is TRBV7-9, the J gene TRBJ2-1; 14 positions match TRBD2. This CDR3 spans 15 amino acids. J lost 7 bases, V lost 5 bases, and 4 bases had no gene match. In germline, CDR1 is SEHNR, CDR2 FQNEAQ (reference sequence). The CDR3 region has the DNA TGTGCCAGCAGCACTCGGACTAGCGGGAGGAATGAGCAGTTCTTC. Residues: CASSTRTSGRNEQFF.

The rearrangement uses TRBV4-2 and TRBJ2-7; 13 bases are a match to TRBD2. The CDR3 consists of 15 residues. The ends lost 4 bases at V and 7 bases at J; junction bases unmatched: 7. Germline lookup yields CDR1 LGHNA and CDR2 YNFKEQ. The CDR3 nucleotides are TGTGCCAGCAGCCTTACTAGCGGGAGGGGGGGTGAGCAGTACTTC. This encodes CASSLTSGRGGEQYF.

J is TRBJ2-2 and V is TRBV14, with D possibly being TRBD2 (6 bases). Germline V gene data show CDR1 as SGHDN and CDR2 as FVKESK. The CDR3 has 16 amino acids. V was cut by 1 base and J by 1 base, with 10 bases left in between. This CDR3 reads CASSQVAGLNTGELFF. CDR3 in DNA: TGTGCCAGCAGCCAAGTCGCGGGGTTGAACACCGGGGAGCTGTTTTTT.

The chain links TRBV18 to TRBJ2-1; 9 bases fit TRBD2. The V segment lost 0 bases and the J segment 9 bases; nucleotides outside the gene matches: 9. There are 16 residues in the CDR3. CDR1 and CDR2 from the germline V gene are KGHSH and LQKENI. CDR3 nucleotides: TGTGCCAGCTCACCACCGAAGGCGGGAGGGCCAGGTGAGCAGTTCTTC. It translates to CASSPPKAGGPGEQFF.

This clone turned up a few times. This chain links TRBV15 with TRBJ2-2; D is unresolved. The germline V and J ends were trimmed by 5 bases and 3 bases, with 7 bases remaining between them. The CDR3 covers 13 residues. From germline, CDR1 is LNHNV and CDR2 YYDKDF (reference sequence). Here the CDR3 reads CATSLGDTGELFF. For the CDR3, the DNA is TGTGCCACCAGCCTAGGCGACACCGGGGAGCTGTTTTTT. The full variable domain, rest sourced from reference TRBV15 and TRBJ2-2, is DAMVIQNPRYQVTQFGKPVTLSCSQTLNHNVMYWYQQKSSQAPKLLFHYYDKDFNNEADTPDNFQSRRPNTSFCFLDIRSPGLGDTAMYLCATSLGDTGELFFGEGSRLTVL.